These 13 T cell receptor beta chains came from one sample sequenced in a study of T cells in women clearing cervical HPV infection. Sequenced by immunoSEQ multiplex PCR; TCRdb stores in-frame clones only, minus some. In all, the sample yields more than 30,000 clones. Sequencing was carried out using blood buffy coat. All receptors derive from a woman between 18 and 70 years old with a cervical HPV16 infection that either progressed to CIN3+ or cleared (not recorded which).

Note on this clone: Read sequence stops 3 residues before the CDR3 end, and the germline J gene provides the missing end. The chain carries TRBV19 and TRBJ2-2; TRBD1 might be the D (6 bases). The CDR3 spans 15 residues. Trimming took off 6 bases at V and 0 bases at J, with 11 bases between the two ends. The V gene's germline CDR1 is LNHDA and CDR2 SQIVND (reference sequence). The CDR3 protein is CASRTQGANTGELFF. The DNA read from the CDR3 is TGTGCCAGTAGGACACAGGGTGCGAACACCGGGGAG.

The CDR3: CASSGPSDTYNEQFF. The sequenced part of the CDR3 DNA is TGTGCCAGCAGTGGTCCTAGCGATACATACAATGAG. The rearrangement links TRBV2 to TRBJ2-1; TRBD2 is a possible D gene (6 bases). Coverage ceases 3 residues before the CDR3 finishes, and the germline J gene fills in the end. This CDR3 spans 15 amino acids. Trimming cost V 4 bases and J 4 bases, with 14 bases left between them. Per germline, CDR1 SNHLY and CDR2 FYNNEI. Based on the CDR3 plus reference TRBV2 and TRBJ2-1, the full variable domain is EPEVTQTPSHQVTQMGQEVILRCVPISNHLYFYWYRQILGQKVEFLVSFYNNEISEKSEIFDDQFSVERPDGSNFTLKIRSTKLEDSAMYFCASSGPSDTYNEQFFGPGTRLTVL.

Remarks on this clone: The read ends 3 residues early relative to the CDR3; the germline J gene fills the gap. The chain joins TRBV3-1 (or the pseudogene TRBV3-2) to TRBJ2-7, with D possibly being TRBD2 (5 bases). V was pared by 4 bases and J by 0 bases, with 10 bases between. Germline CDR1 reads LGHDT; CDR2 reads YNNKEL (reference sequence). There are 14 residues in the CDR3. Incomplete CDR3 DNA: TGTGCCAGCAGCCTCCGCGGGTACTCCTACGAG. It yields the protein CASSLRGYSYE. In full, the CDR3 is CASSLRGYSYEQYF.

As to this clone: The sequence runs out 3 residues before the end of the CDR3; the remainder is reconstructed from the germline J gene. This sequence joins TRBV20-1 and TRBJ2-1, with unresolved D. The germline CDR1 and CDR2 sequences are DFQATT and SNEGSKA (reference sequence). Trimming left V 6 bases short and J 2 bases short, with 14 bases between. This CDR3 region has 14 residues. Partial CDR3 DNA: TGCAGTGCCGCCACCCCCAGGACCTACAATGAG. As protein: CSAATPRTYNE. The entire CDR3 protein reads CSAATPRTYNEQFF.

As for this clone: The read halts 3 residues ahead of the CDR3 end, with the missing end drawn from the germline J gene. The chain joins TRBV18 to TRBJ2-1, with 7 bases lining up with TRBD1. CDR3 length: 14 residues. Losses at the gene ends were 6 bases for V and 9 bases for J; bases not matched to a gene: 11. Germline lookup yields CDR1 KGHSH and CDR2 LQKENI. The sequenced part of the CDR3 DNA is TGTGCCAGCTCCCGCCGCCCAGGGGGTGCTGAG. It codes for CASSRRPGGAE. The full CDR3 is CASSRRPGGAEQFF.

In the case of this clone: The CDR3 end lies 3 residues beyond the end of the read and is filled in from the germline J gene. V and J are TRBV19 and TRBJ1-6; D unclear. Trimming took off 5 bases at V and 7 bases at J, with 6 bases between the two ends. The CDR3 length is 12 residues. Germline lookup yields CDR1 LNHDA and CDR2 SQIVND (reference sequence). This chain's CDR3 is CASSPRNSPLHF. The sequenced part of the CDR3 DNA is TGTGCCAGTAGTCCGAGGAATTCACCC.

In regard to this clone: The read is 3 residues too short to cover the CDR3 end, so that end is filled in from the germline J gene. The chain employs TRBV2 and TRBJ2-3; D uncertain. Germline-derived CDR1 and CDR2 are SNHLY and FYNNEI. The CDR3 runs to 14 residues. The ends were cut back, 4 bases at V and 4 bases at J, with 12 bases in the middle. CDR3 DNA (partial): TGTGCCAGCAGTGTTAGTAAGAGAGCAGATACG. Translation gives CASSVSKRADT. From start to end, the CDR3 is CASSVSKRADTQYF.

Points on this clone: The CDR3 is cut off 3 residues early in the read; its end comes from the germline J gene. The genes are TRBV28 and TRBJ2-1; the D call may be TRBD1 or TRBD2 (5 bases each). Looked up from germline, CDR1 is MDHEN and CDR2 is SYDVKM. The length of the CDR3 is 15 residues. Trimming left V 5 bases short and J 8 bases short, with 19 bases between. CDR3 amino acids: CASSGALGSRDEQFF. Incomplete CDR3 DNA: TGTGCCAGCAGTGGGGCACTTGGGAGTAGGGATGAG.

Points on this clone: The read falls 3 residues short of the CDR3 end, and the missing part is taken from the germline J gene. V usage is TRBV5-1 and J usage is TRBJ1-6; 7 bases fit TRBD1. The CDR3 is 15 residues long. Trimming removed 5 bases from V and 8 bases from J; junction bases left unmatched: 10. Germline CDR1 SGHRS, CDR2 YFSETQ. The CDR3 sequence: CASRTDTGEDSPLHF. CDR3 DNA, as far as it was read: TGCGCCAGCAGGACAGATACAGGGGAGGATTCACCC.

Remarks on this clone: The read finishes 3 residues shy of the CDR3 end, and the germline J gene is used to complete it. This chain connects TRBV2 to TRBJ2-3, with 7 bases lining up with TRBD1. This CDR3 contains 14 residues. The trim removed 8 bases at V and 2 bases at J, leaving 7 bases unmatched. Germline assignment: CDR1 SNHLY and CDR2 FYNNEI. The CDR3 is CASARQGDTDTQYF. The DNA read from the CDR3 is TGTGCCAGCGCCAGACAGGGAGACACAGATACG.

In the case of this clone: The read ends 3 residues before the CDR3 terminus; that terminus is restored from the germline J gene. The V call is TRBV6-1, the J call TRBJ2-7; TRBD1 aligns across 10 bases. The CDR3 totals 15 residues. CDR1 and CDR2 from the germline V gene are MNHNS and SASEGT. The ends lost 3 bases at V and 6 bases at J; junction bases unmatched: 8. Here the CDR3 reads CASSDDWTGGGEQYF. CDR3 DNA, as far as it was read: TGTGCCAGCAGTGACGATTGGACAGGGGGGGGCGAG.

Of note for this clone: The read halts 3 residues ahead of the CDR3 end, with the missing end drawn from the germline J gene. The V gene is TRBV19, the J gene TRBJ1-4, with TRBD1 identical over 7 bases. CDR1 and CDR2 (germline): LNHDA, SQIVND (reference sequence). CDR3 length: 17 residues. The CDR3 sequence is CASSLQGLFSGANVLFF. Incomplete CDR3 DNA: TGTGCCAGTAGTCTACAGGGGCTATTCTCTGGGGCCAACGTA.

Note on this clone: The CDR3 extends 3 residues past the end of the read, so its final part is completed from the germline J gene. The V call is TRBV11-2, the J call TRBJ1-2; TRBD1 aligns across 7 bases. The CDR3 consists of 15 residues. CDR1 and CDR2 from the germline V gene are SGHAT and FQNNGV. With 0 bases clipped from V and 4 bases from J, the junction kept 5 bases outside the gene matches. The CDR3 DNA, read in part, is TGTGCCAGCAGCTTAGATTTGCCAGGGGGCTATGGC. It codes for CASSLDLPGGYG. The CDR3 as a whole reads CASSLDLPGGYGYTF.